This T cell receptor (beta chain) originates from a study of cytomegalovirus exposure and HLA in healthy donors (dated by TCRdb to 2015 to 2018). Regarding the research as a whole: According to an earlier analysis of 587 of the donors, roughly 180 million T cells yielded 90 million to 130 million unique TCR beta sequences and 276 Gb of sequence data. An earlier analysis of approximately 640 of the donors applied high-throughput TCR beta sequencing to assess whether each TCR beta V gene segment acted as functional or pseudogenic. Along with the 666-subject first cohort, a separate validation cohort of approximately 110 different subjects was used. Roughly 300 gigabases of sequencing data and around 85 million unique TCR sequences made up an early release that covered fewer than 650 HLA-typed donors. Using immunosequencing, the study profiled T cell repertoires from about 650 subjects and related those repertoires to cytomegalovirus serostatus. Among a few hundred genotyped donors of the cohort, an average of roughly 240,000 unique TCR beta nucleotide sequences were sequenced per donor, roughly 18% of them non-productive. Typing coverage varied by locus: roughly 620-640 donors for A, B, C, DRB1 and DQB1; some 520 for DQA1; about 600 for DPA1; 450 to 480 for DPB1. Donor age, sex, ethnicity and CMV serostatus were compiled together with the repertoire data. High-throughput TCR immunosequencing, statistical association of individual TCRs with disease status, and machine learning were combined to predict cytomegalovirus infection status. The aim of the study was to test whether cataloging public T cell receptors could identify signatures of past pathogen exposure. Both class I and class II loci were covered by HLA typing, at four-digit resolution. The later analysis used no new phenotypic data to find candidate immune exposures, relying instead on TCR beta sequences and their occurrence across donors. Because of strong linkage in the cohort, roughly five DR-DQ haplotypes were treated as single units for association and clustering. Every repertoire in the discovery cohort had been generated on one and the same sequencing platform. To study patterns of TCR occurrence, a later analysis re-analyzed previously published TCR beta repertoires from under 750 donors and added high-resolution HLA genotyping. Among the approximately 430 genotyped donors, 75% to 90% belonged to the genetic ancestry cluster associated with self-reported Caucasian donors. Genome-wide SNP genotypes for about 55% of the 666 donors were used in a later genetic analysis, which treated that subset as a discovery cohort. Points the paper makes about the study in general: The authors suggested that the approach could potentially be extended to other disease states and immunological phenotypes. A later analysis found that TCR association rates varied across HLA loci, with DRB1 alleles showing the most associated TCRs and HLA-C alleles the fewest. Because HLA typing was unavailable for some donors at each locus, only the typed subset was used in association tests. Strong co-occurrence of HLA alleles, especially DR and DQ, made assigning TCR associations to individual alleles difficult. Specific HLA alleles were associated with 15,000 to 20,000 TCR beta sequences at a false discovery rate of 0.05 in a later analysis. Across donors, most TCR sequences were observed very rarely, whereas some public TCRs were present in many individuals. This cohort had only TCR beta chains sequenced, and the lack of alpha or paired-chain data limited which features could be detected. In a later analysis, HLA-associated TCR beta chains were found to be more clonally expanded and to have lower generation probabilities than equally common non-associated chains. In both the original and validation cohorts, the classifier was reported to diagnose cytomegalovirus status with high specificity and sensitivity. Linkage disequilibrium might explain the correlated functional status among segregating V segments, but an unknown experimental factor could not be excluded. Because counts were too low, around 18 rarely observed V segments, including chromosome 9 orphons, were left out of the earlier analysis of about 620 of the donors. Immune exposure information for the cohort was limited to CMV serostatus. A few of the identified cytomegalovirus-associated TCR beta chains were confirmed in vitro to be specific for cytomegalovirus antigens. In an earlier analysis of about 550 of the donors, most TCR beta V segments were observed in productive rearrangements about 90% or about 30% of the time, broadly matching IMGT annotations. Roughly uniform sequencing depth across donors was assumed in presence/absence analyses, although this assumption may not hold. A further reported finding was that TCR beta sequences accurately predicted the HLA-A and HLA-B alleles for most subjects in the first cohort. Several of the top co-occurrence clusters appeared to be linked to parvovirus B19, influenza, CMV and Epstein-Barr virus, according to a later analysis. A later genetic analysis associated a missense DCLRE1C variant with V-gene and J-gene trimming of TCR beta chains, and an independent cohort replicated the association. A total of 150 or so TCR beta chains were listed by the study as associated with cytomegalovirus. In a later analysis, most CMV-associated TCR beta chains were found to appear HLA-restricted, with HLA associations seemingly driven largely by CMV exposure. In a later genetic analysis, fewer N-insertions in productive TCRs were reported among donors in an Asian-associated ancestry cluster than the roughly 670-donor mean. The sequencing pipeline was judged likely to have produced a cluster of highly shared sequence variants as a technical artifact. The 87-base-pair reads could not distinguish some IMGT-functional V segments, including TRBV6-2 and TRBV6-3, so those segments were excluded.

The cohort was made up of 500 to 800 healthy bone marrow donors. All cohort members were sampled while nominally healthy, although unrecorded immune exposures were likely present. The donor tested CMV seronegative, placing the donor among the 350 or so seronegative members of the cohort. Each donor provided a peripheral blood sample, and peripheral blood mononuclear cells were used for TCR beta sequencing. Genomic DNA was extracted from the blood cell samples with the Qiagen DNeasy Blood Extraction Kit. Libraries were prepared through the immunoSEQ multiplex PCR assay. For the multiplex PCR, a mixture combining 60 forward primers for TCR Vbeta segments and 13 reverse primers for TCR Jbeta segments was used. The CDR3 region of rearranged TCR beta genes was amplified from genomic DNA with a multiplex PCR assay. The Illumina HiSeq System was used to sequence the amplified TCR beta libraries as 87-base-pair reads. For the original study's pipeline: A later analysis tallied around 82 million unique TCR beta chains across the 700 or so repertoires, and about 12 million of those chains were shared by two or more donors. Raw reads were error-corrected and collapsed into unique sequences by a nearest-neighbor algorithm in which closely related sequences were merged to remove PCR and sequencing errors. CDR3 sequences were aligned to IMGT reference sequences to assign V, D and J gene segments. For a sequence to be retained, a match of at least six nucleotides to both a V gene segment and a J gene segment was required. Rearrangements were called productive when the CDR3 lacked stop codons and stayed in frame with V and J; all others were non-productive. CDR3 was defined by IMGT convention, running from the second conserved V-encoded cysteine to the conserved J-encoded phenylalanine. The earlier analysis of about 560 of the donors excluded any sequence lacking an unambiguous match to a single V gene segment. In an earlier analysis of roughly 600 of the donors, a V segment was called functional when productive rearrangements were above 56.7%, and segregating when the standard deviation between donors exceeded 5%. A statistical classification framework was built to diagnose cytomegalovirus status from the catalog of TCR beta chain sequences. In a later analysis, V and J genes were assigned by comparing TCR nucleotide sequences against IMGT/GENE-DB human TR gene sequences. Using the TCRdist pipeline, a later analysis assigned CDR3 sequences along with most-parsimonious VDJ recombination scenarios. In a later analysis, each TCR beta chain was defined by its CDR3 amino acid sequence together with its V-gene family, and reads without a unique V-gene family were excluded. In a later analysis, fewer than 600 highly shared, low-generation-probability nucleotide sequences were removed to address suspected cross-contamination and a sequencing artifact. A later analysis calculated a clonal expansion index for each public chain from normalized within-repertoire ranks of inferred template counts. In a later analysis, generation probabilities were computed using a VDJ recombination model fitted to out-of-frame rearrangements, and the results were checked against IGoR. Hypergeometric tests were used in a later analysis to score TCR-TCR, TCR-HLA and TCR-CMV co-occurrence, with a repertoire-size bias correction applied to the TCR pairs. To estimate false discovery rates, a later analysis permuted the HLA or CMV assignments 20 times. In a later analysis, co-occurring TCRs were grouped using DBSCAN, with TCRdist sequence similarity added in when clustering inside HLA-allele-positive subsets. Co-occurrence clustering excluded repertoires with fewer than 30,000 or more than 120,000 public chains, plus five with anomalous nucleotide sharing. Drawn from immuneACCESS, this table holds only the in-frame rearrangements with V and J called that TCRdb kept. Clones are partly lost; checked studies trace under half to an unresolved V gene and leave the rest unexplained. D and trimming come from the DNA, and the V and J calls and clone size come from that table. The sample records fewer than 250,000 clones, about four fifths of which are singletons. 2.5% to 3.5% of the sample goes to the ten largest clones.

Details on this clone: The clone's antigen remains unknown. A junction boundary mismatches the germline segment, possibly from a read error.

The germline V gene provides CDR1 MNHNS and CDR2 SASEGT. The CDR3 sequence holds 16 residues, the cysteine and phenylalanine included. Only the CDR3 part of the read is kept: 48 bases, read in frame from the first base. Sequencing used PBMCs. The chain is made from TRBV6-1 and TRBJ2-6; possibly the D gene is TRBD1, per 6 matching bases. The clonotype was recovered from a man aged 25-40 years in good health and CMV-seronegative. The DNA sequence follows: TGTGCCAGCAGTGAGCAACAGGGCTCTGGGGCCAGCGTCCTGACTTTC. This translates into CASSEQQGSGASVLTF.